This record looks at one T cell receptor (beta chain) sequence and its context. Its antigen is unidentified. This sample is drawn from a study of graft-versus-host responses after intestinal transplantation. Study summary: Isolated intestinal, liver-intestinal, or multivisceral transplants had been given to the recipients. Recipients uniformly received anti-thymocyte globulin induction, followed by tacrolimus and steroids for two to four years. The study's findings and limits: Individuals carrying graft-donor T cell macrochimerism showed high graft-versus-host to host-versus-graft clonal ratios in allografts. The recipient marrow held GvH clones, and some of them showed up first in ileum or blood.

The CDR3 runs to 16 residues. Unmatched junction bases numbered 7, after V lost 2 bases and J lost 0 bases. CDR1 SEHNR and CDR2 FQNEAQ come from the germline V gene (reference sequence). Sequenced by immunoSEQ multiplex PCR; TCRdb stores in-frame clones only, minus some. The repertoire includes under 150,000 clones, approximately 90% of them detected once, and around 0.16% sits in the top ten. The rearrangement uses TRBV7-9 and TRBJ2-7; 7 nucleotides align to TRBD2. The sample in question was unstimulated CD4+ T cells sorted from spleen or lymph node cells, obtained before intestinal transplant. This TCR derives from a human donor who received an intestinal transplant. The CDR3 region is CASSLLGRGDSYEQYF. CDR3 coding DNA: TGTGCCAGCAGCTTATTGGGACGGGGGGACTCCTACGAGCAGTACTTC.